Listed below are T cell receptor beta chains from one sample, sequenced in a study of T-cell reconstitution after alpha-beta-depleted transplantation in children. TCRdb re-called the PCR reads with MiXCR, one entry per CDR3 protein. Of approximately 500,000 distinct CDR3 sequences in the sample, 27% are singletons; the top ten hold 30% to 40%. The sample consisted of PBMCs, taken before TCRalphabeta/CD19-depleted stem cell transplant. The receptor source for this set is a boy less than two years old with Wiskott-Aldrich syndrome, due to receive a stem cell transplant. The CDR3 runs from the conserved cysteine through the conserved F or W. Fields, in order: clone size, V gene, J gene, D gene, CDR3 DNA, CDR3 protein. D genes are given only for firm matches. Some rows have no size entry. The others give once, few or many, or a class for an expanded clone.

NA	TRBV6-1	TRBJ2-3	NA	TGTGCCAGCAAGTACTCATGGGGCCCAGATACGCAGTATTTT	CASKYSWGPDTQYF
NA	TRBV5-1	TRBJ2-7	NA	TGCGCCAGCAGCTTGCTCGGGACAAAATACGAGCAGTACTTC	CASSLLGTKYEQYF
many	TRBV5-1	TRBJ2-3	TRBD2	TGCGCCAGCAGCCCGATAGCGGGAGGCACAGATACGCAGTATTTT	CASSPIAGGTDTQYF
few	TRBV2	TRBJ2-3	NA	TGTGCCAGCAGTGAAGCGGGAAATACGCAGTATTTT	CASSEAGNTQYF
few	TRBV7-9	TRBJ1-4	NA	TGTGCCAGCAGCTTTTCGTCCGGAAAACTGTTTTTT	CASSFSSGKLFF
NA	TRBV7-9	TRBJ2-3	NA	TGTGCCAGCAGCTTTTTTCGTGTCGGGAGCGCAGATACGCAGTATTTT	CASSFFRVGSADTQYF
NA	TRBV18	TRBJ1-2	TRBD1	TGTGCCAGCTCACCAACAGGGGGCGAGGGCTATGGCTACACCTTC	CASSPTGGEGYGYTF
many	TRBV12-3/TRBV12-4	TRBJ2-3	NA	TGTGCCAGCAGTCTCCTCGGCGGGAGCACAGATACGCAGTATTTT	CASSLLGGSTDTQYF
few	TRBV29-1	TRBJ2-7	TRBD1	TGCAGCGTGGCATACAGGGGCGAGCAGTACTTC	CSVAYRGEQYF
few	TRBV6-1	TRBJ2-1	NA	TGTGCCAGCCTAGAACTAGGGGGTTTCAGGTACAATGAGCAGTTCTTC	CASLELGGFRYNEQFF
NA	TRBV6-1	TRBJ1-6	TRBD1	TGTGCCAGCAGTCAAACGGACAGGGGATATAATTCACCCCTCCACTTT	CASSQTDRGYNSPLHF
NA	TRBV27	TRBJ2-1	TRBD2	TGTGCCAGCAGTCGTACTAGCGGGAGGTGGAATGAGCAGTTCTTC	CASSRTSGRWNEQFF
NA	TRBV28	TRBJ2-7	NA	TGTGCCAGCAGTACTCGGACCCCGCGGGACGAGCAGTACTTC	CASSTRTPRDEQYF
NA	TRBV25-1	TRBJ2-2	NA	TGTGCCTCCAGCGGGACAGCTGGCACCGGGGAGCTGTTTTTT	CASSGTAGTGELFF
few	TRBV4-2	TRBJ2-6	NA	TGTGCCAGCAGCCAAGCGGGTCCTGGGGCCAACGTCCTGACTTTC	CASSQAGPGANVLTF
few	TRBV6-4	TRBJ2-2	NA	TGTGCCAGCAGTGAACAGATCACCGGGGAGCTGTTTTTT	CASSEQITGELFF
few	TRBV3-1	TRBJ2-7	TRBD2	TGTGCCAGCAGCCGTGGACTAGGACCCTACGAGCAGTACTTC	CASSRGLGPYEQYF
NA	TRBV11-2	TRBJ2-5	NA	TGTGCCAGCAGCCTTTCCGGCTTTAGGGTCCAAGAGACCCAGTACTTC	CASSLSGFRVQETQYF
NA	TRBV20-1	TRBJ2-7	TRBD1	TGCAGTGCTAGGGAGAGTTTTCGGGCAGGGGGCTCCTACGAGCAGTACTTC	CSARESFRAGGSYEQYF